This TCR beta chain originates from a study of neoadjuvant anti-PD-1 for oral cavity cancer. General study points: Higher pretreatment blood Treg/Th17 ratios correlated with higher pretreatment blood and lower post-treatment tumor TCRbeta clonality.

Details on this clone: Its antigen is undetermined.

V shed 3 bases and J shed 2 bases, with 7 bases lying between them. This CDR3 has 13 residues. CDR1 is MNHEY and CDR2 is SMNVEV in the germline V gene (reference sequence). Blood libraries mostly used around 0.45 ug genomic DNA, six replicates each. Assay: immunoSEQ multiplex PCR; the TCRdb copy retains only in-frame clones and omits some. The sample lists fewer than 20,000 clones, around 71% seen once, with approximately 2.5% in the top ten. This clonotype was obtained from a person between 35 and 79 years old with oral cavity squamous cell carcinoma. The chain uses TRBV27 and TRBJ1-2; perhaps TRBD1 as D (5 bases). Sequences were derived from PBMCs, sampled before nivolumab (anti-PD-1) treatment. As DNA, the CDR3 is TGTGCCAGCAGTTTGGACAAGAACTATGGCTACACCTTC. It yields the protein CASSLDKNYGYTF.